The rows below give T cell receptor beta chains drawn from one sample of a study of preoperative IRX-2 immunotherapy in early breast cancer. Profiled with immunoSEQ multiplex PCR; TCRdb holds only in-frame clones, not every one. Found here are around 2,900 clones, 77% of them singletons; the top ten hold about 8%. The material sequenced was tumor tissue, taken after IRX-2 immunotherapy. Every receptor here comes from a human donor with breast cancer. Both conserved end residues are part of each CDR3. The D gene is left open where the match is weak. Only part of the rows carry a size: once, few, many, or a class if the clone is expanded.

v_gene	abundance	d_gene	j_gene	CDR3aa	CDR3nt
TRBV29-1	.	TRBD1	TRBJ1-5	CSVRDSLNQPQHF	TGCAGCGTGAGGGACAGCCTCAATCAGCCCCAGCATTTT
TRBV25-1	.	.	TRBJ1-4	CASRGRVDEKLFF	TGTGCCAGCAGGGGCAGGGTCGATGAAAAACTGTTTTTT
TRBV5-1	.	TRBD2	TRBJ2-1	CASSLGTSGRNNEQFF	TGCGCCAGCAGCTTGGGAACTAGCGGGAGAAACAATGAGCAGTTCTTC
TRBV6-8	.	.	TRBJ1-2	CASSYLGSSYGYTF	TGTGCCAGCAGTTACCTAGGCAGTTCATATGGCTACACCTTC
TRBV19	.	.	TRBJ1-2	CASSRDVGGRYGYTF	TGTGCCAGTAGCCGCGACGTGGGGGGACGTTATGGCTACACCTTC
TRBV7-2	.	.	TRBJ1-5	CASSPYSNQPQHF	TGTGCCAGCAGTCCATATAGCAATCAGCCCCAGCATTTT
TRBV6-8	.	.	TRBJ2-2	CASKLDSNTGELFF	TGTGCCAGCAAATTGGACTCGAACACCGGGGAGCTGTTTTTT
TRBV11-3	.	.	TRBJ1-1	CASSLDRTTTEAFF	TGTGCCAGCAGCTTGGACCGTACAACCACTGAAGCTTTCTTT
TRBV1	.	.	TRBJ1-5	CASSQGTYSNQPQHF	TGCGCCAGCAGCCAAGGGACCTATAGCAATCAGCCCCAGCATTTT
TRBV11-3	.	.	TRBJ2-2	CASSFRGLANTGELFF	TGTGCCAGCAGCTTCCGGGGGCTCGCGAACACCGGGGAGCTGTTTTTT
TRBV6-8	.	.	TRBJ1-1	CASPPREGAEAFF	TGTGCCAGCCCCCCCCGGGAGGGCGCTGAAGCTTTCTTT
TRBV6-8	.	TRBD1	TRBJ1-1	CASRAGTGGAENTEAFF	TGTGCCAGCAGGGCCGGGACAGGGGGCGCGGAGAACACTGAAGCTTTCTTT
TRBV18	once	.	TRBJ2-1	CASSPPFRSLDTNEQFF	TGTGCCAGCTCACCACCATTCCGCTCCCTTGATACGAATGAGCAGTTCTTC
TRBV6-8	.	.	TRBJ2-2	CASNRKQGTGELFF	TGTGCCAGCAACAGAAAACAGGGCACCGGGGAGCTGTTTTTT
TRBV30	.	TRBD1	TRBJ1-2	CAGPQTGMYGYTF	TGTGCCGGTCCCCAGACAGGGATGTATGGCTACACCTTC
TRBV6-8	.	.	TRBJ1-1	CASSYSGRTNTEAFF	TGTGCCAGCAGTTACTCGGGGCGCACCAACACTGAAGCTTTCTTT
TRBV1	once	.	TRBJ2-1	CASSLIRDSGEQFF	TGCGCCAGCAGCCTTATACGGGATAGCGGTGAGCAGTTCTTC
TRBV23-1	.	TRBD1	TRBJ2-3	CASSLDRGPPSTDTQYF	TGCGCCAGCAGCTTGGACAGGGGACCCCCTAGCACAGATACGCAGTATTTT
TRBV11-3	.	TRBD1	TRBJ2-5	CASSRTGAQETQYF	TGTGCCAGCAGCCGAACAGGGGCCCAAGAGACCCAGTACTTC
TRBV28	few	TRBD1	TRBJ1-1	CASSFGGQGEAFF	TGTGCCAGCAGTTTTGGTGGACAGGGAGAGGCTTTCTTT
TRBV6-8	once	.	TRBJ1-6	CASSHRGSGGSPLHF	TGTGCCAGCAGCCACCGGGGGAGCGGAGGCTCACCCCTCCACTTT
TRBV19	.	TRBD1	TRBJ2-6	CATETGKAGANVLTF	TGTGCCACCGAGACAGGGAAGGCTGGGGCCAACGTCCTGACTTTC
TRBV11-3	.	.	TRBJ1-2	CASSLGGANYGYTF	TGTGCCAGCAGCTTGGGGGGCGCTAACTATGGCTACACCTTC
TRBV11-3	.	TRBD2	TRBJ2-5	CASSHPTSGGAVSETQYF	TGTGCCAGCAGCCACCCGACTAGCGGGGGGGCGGTGTCTGAGACCCAGTACTTC
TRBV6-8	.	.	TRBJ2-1	CASSSFGQSQNEQFF	TGTGCCAGCAGTTCCTTCGGACAGAGTCAAAATGAGCAGTTCTTC
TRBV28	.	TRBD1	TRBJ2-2	CASTPTGRTGELFF	TGTGCCAGCACCCCGACAGGGCGCACCGGGGAGCTGTTTTTT
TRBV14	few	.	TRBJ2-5	CASSPAGAPRETQYF	TGTGCCAGCAGCCCCGCCGGGGCCCCCCGGGAGACCCAGTACTTC
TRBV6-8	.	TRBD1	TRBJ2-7	CASSDRGNEQYF	TGTGCCAGCAGTGACAGGGGCAACGAGCAGTACTTC
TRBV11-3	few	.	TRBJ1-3	CASSLGDILGNTIYF	TGTGCCAGCAGCTTGGGCGACATACTCGGAAACACCATATATTTT
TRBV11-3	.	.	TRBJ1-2	CASSLEGRGGSYGYTF	TGTGCCAGCAGCTTAGAGGGGCGAGGGGGAAGCTATGGCTACACCTTC
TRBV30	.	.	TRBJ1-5	CAWIARRLPSNQPQHF	TGTGCCTGGATAGCCCGACGACTGCCTAGCAATCAGCCCCAGCATTTT
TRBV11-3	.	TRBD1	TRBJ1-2	CASSLGLSGGFGYTF	TGTGCCAGCAGCTTAGGTCTGTCAGGGGGCTTTGGCTACACCTTC
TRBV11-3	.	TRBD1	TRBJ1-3	CASSLNRGSGNTIYF	TGTGCCAGCAGCTTGAACAGGGGTTCTGGAAACACCATATATTTT
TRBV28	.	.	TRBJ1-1	CASSPRADTEAFF	TGTGCCAGCAGTCCCCGTGCTGACACTGAAGCTTTCTTT
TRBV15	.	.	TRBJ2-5	CASSSERFRETQYF	TGTGCCAGCAGCTCAGAGAGGTTTAGGGAGACCCAGTACTTC
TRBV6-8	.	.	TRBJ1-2	CASSYYAQGVFGGYTF	TGTGCCAGCAGTTACTATGCGCAGGGAGTATTTGGCGGCTACACCTTC
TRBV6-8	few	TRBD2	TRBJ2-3	CASTSGGRVSNTQYF	TGTGCCAGCACTTCGGGGGGGCGTGTTTCAAATACGCAGTATTTT
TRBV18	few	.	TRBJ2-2	CASSPYEAGSNTGELFF	TGTGCCAGCTCACCCTACGAAGCAGGGTCGAACACCGGGGAGCTGTTTTTT
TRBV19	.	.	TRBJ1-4	CASSIDGFGKLFF	TGTGCCAGTAGTATAGATGGGTTCGGAAAACTGTTTTTT
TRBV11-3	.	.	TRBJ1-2	CASSLTVDNYGYTF	TGTGCCAGCAGCTTAACCGTAGATAACTATGGCTACACCTTC
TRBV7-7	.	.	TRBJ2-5	CASSSGQTRETQYF	TGTGCCAGCAGCTCTGGACAAACCAGAGAGACCCAGTACTTC
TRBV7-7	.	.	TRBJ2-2	CASSFGGTNTGELFF	TGTGCCAGCAGCTTCGGGGGCACGAACACCGGGGAGCTGTTTTTT
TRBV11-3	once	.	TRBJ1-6	CASSRDIESSYNSPLHF	TGTGCCAGCAGCCGGGACATAGAGAGCTCCTATAATTCACCCCTCCACTTT
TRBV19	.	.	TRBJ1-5	CASRPRKGQPQHF	TGTGCCAGTAGACCAAGGAAAGGTCAGCCCCAGCATTTT
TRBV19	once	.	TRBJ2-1	CASSPADRSYNEQFF	TGTGCCAGTAGTCCGGCGGACAGATCCTACAATGAGCAGTTCTTC
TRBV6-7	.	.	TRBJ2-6	CASGAVANVLTF	TGTGCCAGTGGAGCTGTGGCCAACGTCCTGACTTTC
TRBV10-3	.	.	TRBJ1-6	CAISEGVPNSPLHF	TGTGCCATCAGTGAGGGGGTCCCGAATTCACCCCTCCACTTT
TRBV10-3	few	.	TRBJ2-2	CAISEVATAGELFF	TGTGCCATCAGTGAGGTAGCTACTGCCGGGGAGCTGTTTTTT
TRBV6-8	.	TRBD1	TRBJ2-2	CASRPTGGRTGELFF	TGTGCCAGCAGGCCTACAGGGGGCCGGACCGGGGAGCTGTTTTTT
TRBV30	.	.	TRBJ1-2	CAWSLQTNGYTF	TGTGCCTGGAGTCTTCAGACCAATGGCTACACCTTC
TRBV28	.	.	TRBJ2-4	CASSSSGIVLAKNIQYF	TGTGCCAGCAGTTCTTCAGGGATCGTTCTGGCCAAAAACATTCAGTACTTC
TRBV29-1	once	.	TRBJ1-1	CSVRGQMNTEAFF	TGCAGCGTCCGCGGACAGATGAACACTGAAGCTTTCTTT
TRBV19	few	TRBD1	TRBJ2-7	CASTARDSDFTEQYF	TGTGCCAGTACCGCACGGGACAGCGACTTTACGGAGCAGTACTTC
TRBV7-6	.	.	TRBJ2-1	CASSPSPSYNEQFF	TGTGCCAGCAGCCCCTCTCCGTCCTACAATGAGCAGTTCTTC
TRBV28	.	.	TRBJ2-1	CASSLSGRWAEQFF	TGTGCCAGCAGTTTATCGGGGAGGTGGGCTGAGCAGTTCTTC
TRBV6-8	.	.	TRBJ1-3	CASSDRQSFSGNTIYF	TGTGCCAGCAGCGATCGACAGTCCTTCTCTGGAAACACCATATATTTT
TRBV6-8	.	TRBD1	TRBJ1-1	CASLRDRDTEAFF	TGTGCCAGCCTCCGGGACAGGGACACTGAAGCTTTCTTT
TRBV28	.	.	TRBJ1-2	CASTDYTGDFGYGYTF	TGTGCCAGCACCGACTATACCGGGGACTTTGGGTATGGCTACACCTTC
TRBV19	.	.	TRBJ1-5	CASRNGPFLIGENQPQHF	TGTGCCAGTAGGAACGGCCCCTTCCTCATAGGGGAGAATCAGCCCCAGCATTTT